This TCR beta chain was retrieved from a study of a mutant IDH1 vaccine in newly diagnosed glioma. Whole-study context: The study started vaccination 4-6 weeks after radiotherapy alone, or with temozolomide cycles. Earlier treatment was radiotherapy, temozolomide, or both, with most getting both.

Germline CDR1 and CDR2: KGHSH and LQKENI. J gave up 2 bases and V 4 bases, and 2 bases lay outside the gene matches. The CDR3 extends over 13 amino acids. This sample's time point: week 11, during vaccination. The study gave 300 ug of mutant IDH1 20-mer peptide per vaccine dose, with topical imiquimod. Note on this clone: The antigen remains unidentified.

TCRdb's copy holds only in-frame clones and misses some; the assay was immunoSEQ multiplex PCR. The data hold around 41,000 clones, with 84% observed a single time. The sample here was PBMCs, taken from a glioma patient whose treatment included an IDH1 peptide vaccine. The TCR originated in a man aged 35 to 55 with glioma. The chain uses TRBV18 and TRBJ2-7; 7 positions match TRBD1. Here the CDR3 DNA reads TGTGCCAGCTCACGACAGGGTACCTACGAGCAGTACTTC. This encodes CASSRQGTYEQYF.